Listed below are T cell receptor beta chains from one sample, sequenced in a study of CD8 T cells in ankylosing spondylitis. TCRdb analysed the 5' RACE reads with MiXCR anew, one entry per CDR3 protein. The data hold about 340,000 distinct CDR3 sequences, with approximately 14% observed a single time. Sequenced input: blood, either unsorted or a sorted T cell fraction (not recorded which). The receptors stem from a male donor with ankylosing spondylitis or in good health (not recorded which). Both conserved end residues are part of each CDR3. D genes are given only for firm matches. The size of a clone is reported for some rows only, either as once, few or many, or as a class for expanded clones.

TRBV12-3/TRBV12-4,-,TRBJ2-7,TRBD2,TGTGCCAGCAGCCCCGGGACTAGCGGGTTCGAGCAGTACTTC,CASSPGTSGFEQYF
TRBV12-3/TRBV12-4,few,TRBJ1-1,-,TGTGCCAGCAGTTTAGGAGGAGGGAATGCTGAAGCTTTCTTT,CASSLGGGNAEAFF
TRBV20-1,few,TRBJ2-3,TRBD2,TGCAGTGCGCAGCGGGGGGCCGTCACAGATACGCAGTATTTT,CSAQRGAVTDTQYF
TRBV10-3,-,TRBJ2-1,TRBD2,TGTGCCATCAGTGAGTCGCGCGGGAGTGGGTCTAATGAGCAGTTCTTC,CAISESRGSGSNEQFF
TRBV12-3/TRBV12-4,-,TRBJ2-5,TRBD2,TGTGCCAGCAGACTGGGACTAGCGGGAACGGAGACCCAGTACTTC,CASRLGLAGTETQYF
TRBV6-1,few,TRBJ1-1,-,TGTGCCAGCAGTGAAGCGCAAGGGACCGGGAACACTGAAGCTTTCTTT,CASSEAQGTGNTEAFF
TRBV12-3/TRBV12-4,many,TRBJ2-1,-,TGTGCCAGCAGCCCAGATAACAATGAGCAGTTCTTC,CASSPDNNEQFF
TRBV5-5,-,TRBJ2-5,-,TGTGCCAGCAGCTTGTGGGGCGAGACCCAGTACTTC,CASSLWGETQYF
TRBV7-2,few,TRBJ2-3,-,TGTGCCAGCAGCCCAACCACGGGACTGGTCACAGATACGCAGTATTTT,CASSPTTGLVTDTQYF
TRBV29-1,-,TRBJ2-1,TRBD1,TGCAGCTTTGGACAGGGATTGTCCTACAATGAGCAGTTCTTC,CSFGQGLSYNEQFF
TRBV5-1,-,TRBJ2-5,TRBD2,TGCGCCAGCAGCTTGGAACCTAGCGGGAGAGTACTTCAAGAGACCCAGTACTTC,CASSLEPSGRVLQETQYF
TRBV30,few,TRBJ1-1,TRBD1,TGTGCCTGGAGTGTAAGGACAGGGGGCAGTACTGAAGCTTTCTTT,CAWSVRTGGSTEAFF
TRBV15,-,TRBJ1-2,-,TGTGCCACCAGCAGAGATCAAAAGGGGGGTGGCTACACCTTC,CATSRDQKGGGYTF
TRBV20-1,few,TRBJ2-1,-,TGCAGTGCAAAGGACATACCCTCAGACAATGAGCAGTTCTTC,CSAKDIPSDNEQFF
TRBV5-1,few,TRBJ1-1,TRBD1,TGCGCCAGCAGCTTGTCCTCTACAGGGGACACTGAAGCTTTCTTT,CASSLSSTGDTEAFF
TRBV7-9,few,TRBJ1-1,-,TGTGCCAGCAGCTTAGTAGATTGGGGGGCTGGTACTGAAGCTTTCTTT,CASSLVDWGAGTEAFF
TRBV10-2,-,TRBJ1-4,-,TGCGCCAGCAGTGCCGGGACTGGGACTAATGAAAAACTGTTTTTT,CASSAGTGTNEKLFF
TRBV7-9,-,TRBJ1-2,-,TGTGCCAGCGGCCTTCGGGGGGATGGCTACACCTTC,CASGLRGDGYTF
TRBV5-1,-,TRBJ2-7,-,TGTGCCAGCAGCTTAGGCAGTTTCTACGAGCAGTACTTC,CASSLGSFYEQYF
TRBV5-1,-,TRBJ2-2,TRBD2,TGCGCCAGCAGCTGGGGGGGCCTAGCGGGAGGACCGTTCACCGGGGAGCTGTTTTTT,CASSWGGLAGGPFTGELFF
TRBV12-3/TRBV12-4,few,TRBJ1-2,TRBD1,TGTGCCAGCAGCCGACAGGGGAACAACTATGGCTACACCTTC,CASSRQGNNYGYTF
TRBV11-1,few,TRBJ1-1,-,TGTGCCAGCAGCTCTCCCGGGTACCTCAACACTGAAGCTTTCTTT,CASSSPGYLNTEAFF
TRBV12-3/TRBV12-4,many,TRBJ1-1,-,TGTGCCAGCAGCCCCGGGGGTCGCAGAAAAGCTTTCTTT,CASSPGGRRKAFF
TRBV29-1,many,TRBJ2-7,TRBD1,TGCAGCGTGAGCAAGACAGGGAAGGAGATGACTGGGCAGTACTTC,CSVSKTGKEMTGQYF
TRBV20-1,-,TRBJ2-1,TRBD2,TGCAGTGCTAGAGATGCGGCTAGCGGGACTTGGGGCGATGAGCAGTTCTTC,CSARDAASGTWGDEQFF
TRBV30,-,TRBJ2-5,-,TGTGCCTGGAGTGTAGGTGCGGTCCAAGAGACCCAGTACTTC,CAWSVGAVQETQYF
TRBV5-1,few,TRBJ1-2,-,TGCGCCAGCAGCGTGAGGGAAAACTATGGCTACACCTTC,CASSVRENYGYTF
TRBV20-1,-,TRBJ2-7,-,TGCAGTGCTAGAGCCCCCGAGACTAGTTACGAGCAGTACTTC,CSARAPETSYEQYF
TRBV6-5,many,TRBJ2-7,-,TGTGCCAGCAGTTACTCGACAGAGTCCTACGAGCAGTACTTC,CASSYSTESYEQYF
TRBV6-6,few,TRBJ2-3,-,TGTGCCACCCATCACACAGATACGCAGTATTTT,CATHHTDTQYF
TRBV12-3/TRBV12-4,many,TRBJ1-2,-,TGTGCCAGCAGTTTCCAGGGCGGCTCTTACCACAACTATGGCTACACCTTC,CASSFQGGSYHNYGYTF
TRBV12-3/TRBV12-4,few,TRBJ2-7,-,TGTGCCAGCAGGCGGGACAGCGGGGAGCAGTACTTC,CASRRDSGEQYF
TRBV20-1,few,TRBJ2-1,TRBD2,TGCAGTGCTGGGGTTTCGCGGGGGATAACCTACAATGAGCAGTTCTTC,CSAGVSRGITYNEQFF
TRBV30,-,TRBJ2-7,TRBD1,TGTGCCTGGAGCCTAGACAGGGGGAGATACGAGCAGTACTTC,CAWSLDRGRYEQYF
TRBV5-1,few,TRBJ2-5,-,TGCGCCAGCAGCCAAGGACTGAAACAAGAGACCCAGTACTTC,CASSQGLKQETQYF
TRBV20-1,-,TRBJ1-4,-,TGCAGTGCACTTACAGAGGCTAATGAAAAACTGTTTTTT,CSALTEANEKLFF
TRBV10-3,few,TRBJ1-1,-,TGTGCCTCCGGCGGACACCCGAACACTGAAGCTTTCTTT,CASGGHPNTEAFF
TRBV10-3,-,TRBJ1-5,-,TGTGCCATTGGGACACAGGATAGCAATCAGCCCCAGCATTTT,CAIGTQDSNQPQHF
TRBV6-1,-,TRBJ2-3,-,TGTGCCAGCATCTCTAGCAGACATAGCACAGATACGCAGTATTTT,CASISSRHSTDTQYF
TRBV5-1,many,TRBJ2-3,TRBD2,TGCGCCAGCAGCCAAGGACTAGCGGGAGAGGCGGATACGCAGTATTTT,CASSQGLAGEADTQYF
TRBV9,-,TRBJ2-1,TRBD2,TGTGCCAGCAGCCCCCAGCCAGCGGGAGCTGCGAATGAGCAGTTCTTC,CASSPQPAGAANEQFF